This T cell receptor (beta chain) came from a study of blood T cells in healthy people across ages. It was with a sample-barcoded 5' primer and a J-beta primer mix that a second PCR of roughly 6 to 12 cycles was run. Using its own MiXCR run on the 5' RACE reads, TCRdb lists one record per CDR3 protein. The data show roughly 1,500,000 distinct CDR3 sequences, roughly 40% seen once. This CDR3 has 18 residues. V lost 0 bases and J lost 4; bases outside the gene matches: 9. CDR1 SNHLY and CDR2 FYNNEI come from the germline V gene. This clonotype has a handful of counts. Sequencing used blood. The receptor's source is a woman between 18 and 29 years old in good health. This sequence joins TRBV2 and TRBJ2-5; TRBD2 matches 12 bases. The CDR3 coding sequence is TGTGCCAGCAGTGAAGCTGGGCTAGCGGGGGGGCCTCGAGAGACCCAGTACTTC. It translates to CASSEAGLAGGPRETQYF. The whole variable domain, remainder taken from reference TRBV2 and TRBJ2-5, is EPEVTQTPSHQVTQMGQEVILRCVPISNHLYFYWYRQILGQKVEFLVSFYNNEISEKSEIFDDQFSVERPDGSNFTLKIRSTKLEDSAMYFCASSEAGLAGGPRETQYFGPGTRLLVL.